The present T cell receptor (beta chain) was sequenced within a study of CD8 T cells in ankylosing spondylitis. Findings of the study overall: From matched ankylosing spondylitis synovial fluid, disease-linked clones were reportedly recovered at significantly enriched levels.

TCRdb reprocessed the 5' RACE reads with MiXCR, giving one entry per CDR3 protein. The table shows roughly 64,000 distinct CDR3 sequences, with 6% to 8% occurring only once. This clonotype was observed at least ten times. Its antigen is not identified. The germline V gene has CDR1 SNHLY and CDR2 FYNNEI. The CDR3 loop spans 12 amino acids. Trimming left V 4 bases short and J 13 bases short, with 13 bases between. The rearrangement uses TRBV2 and TRBJ1-4, with D perhaps matching TRBD1 (6 bases). The sample was synovial fluid, either unsorted or a sorted T cell fraction (not recorded which). This receptor was taken from a male donor with ankylosing spondylitis. The CDR3 sequence: CASSVALGALFF. The CDR3, as DNA: TGTGCCAGCAGTGTTGCGCTGGGGGCACTGTTTTTT.